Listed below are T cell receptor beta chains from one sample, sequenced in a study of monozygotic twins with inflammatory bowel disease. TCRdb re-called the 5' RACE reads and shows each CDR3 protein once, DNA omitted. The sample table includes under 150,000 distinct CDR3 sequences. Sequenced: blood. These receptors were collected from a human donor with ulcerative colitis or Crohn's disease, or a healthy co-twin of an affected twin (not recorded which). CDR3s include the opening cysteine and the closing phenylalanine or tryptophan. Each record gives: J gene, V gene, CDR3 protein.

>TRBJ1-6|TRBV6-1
CASRQGLGQSPLHF
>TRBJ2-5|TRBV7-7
CASSPTALETQYF
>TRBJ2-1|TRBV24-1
CATSEPGLAGGQFF
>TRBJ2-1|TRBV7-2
CASKSGQNSYNEQFF
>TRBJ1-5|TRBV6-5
CASSSRRGDDSQPQHF
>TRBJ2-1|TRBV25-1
CASSDPGGIDEQFF
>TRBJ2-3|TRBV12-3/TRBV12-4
CASSSFGGTDTQYF
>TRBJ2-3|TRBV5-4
CASSPARLVLKADTQYF
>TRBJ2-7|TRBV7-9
CASSSRDRGVYEQYF
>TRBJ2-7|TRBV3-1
CASSQDGGGYEQYF
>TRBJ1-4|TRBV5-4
CASSRNRGANEKLFF
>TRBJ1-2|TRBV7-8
CASSLVGFGYTF
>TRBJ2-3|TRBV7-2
CASSFYSTDTQYF
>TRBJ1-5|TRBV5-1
CASSPQTGDNQPQHF
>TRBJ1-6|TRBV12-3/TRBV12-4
CASSFSGTLDNSPLHF
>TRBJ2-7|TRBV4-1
CASSQDRGDEQYF
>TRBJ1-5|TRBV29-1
CSAQGDLDQPQHF
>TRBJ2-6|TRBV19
CASSMAVSQAGANVLTF
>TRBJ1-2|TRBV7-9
CASSPVVSDRYGYTF
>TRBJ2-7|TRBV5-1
CASSAERGSYEQYF
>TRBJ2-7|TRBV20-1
CSADHRGYEQYF
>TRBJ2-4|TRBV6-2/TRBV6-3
CASSKRTPLLMYF
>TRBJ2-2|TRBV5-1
CASSFDRGPFGELFF
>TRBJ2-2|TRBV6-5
CASSYFGLAGVLDRELFF
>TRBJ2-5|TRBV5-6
CASSLGLAGPQETQYF
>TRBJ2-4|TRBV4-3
CASSQELIGAANIQYF
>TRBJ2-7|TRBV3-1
CASSQITGDSYEQYF
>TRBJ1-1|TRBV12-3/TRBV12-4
CASRWTGRSFF
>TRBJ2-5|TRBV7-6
CASSLRPSDQTPIQETQYF
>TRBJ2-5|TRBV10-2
CASSLNRGETQYF
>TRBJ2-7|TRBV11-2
CASSLDRSEQYF
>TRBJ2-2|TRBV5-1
CASSLKTRTSGNTGELFF
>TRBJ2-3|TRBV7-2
CASSLLLDTQYF
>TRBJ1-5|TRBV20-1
CSASALQGMDQPQHF
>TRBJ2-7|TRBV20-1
CSARDRTGSGYEQYF
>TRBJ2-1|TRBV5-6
CASSLGDRVTQEQFF
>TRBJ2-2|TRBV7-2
CASSSLPSNTGELFF
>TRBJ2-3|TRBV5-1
CASSLEGGPPSDTQYF
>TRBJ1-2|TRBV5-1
CASSLDSSNYGYTF
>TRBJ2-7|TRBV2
CASSEGPGQGYEQYF
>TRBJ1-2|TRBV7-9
CASSLAGSYGYTF
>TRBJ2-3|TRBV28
CASSFIRTDTQYF
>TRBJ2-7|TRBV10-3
CAISEGGTGGYEQYF